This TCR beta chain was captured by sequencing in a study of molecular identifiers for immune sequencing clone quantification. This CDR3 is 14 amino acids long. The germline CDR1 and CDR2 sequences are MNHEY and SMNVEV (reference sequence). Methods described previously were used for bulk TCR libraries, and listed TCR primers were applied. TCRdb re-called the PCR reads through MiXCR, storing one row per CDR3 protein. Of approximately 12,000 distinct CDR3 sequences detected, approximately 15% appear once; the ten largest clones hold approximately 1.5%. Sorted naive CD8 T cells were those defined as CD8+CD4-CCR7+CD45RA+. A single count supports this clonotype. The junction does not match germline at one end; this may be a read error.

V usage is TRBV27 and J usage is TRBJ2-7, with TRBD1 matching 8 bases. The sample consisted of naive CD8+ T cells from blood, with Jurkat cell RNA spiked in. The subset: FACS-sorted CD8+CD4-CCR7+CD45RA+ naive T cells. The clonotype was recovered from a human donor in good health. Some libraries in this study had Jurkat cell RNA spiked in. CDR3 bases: TGTGTCAGCAGGGATGGGACAGGTTCCGTCGAGCAGTACTTC. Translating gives CVSRDGTGSVEQYF.